These T cell receptor beta chains were read from a single sample in a study of beta chain features in type 1 diabetes. Only in-frame clones appear in the TCRdb table, and some are missing; sequencing was by immunoSEQ multiplex PCR. The sample includes 130,000 or so clones, around a tenth seen only once; the top ten take 0.55% to 0.75%. Sequenced input: central memory CD4+ T cells from blood. These receptors were obtained from a woman in her forties in good health. The CDR3 runs from the conserved cysteine through the conserved F or W. The D gene is left open where the match is weak. Clone size appears in some rows only: once, few, many, or a class for an expanded clone.

d_gene	len	abundance	v_gene	j_gene	CDR3aa	CDR3nt
TRBD2	13	few	TRBV7-2	TRBJ2-2	CASSRGLVGELFF	TGTGCCAGCAGCCGAGGACTAGTCGGGGAGCTGTTTTTT
TRBD2	14	-	TRBV5-1	TRBJ2-1	CASSLAGGPNEQFF	TGCGCCAGCAGCTTGGCGGGGGGGCCAAATGAGCAGTTCTTC
-	13	-	TRBV9	TRBJ1-2	CASSPDGDYGYTF	TGTGCCAGCAGCCCGGACGGGGACTATGGCTACACCTTC
TRBD1	15	-	TRBV5-6	TRBJ1-5	CASSQYDRDGSPQHF	TGTGCCAGCAGCCAATATGACAGGGACGGGTCGCCCCAGCATTTT
-	14	-	TRBV18	TRBJ1-4	CASSPRQINEKLFF	TGTGCCAGCTCACCAAGACAGATAAATGAAAAACTGTTTTTT
-	16	-	TRBV5-1	TRBJ2-7	CASSSTESTLKREQYF	TGCGCCAGCAGCTCGACTGAATCTACGTTGAAGAGGGAGCAGTACTTC
TRBD1	14	few	TRBV18	TRBJ2-5	CASSHRGPGETQYF	TGTGCCAGCTCACACAGGGGGCCGGGAGAGACCCAGTACTTC
TRBD1	15	-	TRBV5-1	TRBJ2-5	CASSDPGQGGETQYF	TGCGCCAGCAGCGACCCCGGACAGGGAGGAGAGACCCAGTACTTC
-	14	few	TRBV5-1	TRBJ2-5	CASRQGPLGETQYF	TGCGCCAGCAGACAGGGCCCACTCGGAGAGACCCAGTACTTC
-	12	many	TRBV11-2	TRBJ1-2	CASRGRDYGYTF	TGTGCCAGCAGGGGGAGGGACTATGGCTACACCTTC
-	15	-	TRBV19	TRBJ2-2	CASSRDSLQPGELFF	TGTGCCAGTAGCCGGGACTCCCTACAACCCGGGGAGCTGTTTTTT
TRBD1	13	-	TRBV4-1	TRBJ1-2	CASSRDRGQGYTF	TGCGCCAGCAGCCGGGACAGGGGGCAGGGCTACACCTTC
TRBD2	16	few	TRBV5-4	TRBJ2-5	CASSGPRGGAQETQYF	TGTGCCAGCAGCGGGCCCCGCGGGGGGGCCCAGGAGACCCAGTACTTC
-	13	-	TRBV7-9	TRBJ1-5	CASSLLADQPQHF	TGTGCCAGCAGCTTATTAGCAGATCAGCCCCAGCATTTT
-	14	few	TRBV19	TRBJ2-7	CASSMRARGYEQYF	TGTGCCAGTAGTATGAGGGCCAGGGGCTACGAGCAGTACTTC
-	15	-	TRBV7-2	TRBJ2-5	CASSLARAKGETQYF	TGTGCCAGCAGCTTAGCACGGGCGAAGGGGGAGACCCAGTACTTC
-	13	few	TRBV5-4	TRBJ2-5	CASSPQNQETQYF	TGTGCCAGCAGCCCCCAGAACCAAGAGACCCAGTACTTC
-	18	-	TRBV5-1	TRBJ1-2	CASSPLGTGTTSEYGYTF	TGCGCCAGCAGCCCACTCGGTACAGGGACCACCTCGGAATATGGCTACACCTTC
-	15	-	TRBV4-1	TRBJ1-3	CASSLTGGTGNTIYF	TGCGCCAGCAGCCTAACGGGAGGTACCGGAAACACCATATATTTT
TRBD1	17	-	TRBV7-2	TRBJ1-5	CASSLVPGGIGNQPQHF	TGTGCCAGCAGCTTAGTCCCAGGGGGTATAGGCAATCAGCCCCAGCATTTT
-	17	-	TRBV5-8	TRBJ2-6	CASSLGVDSSGANVLTF	TGTGCCAGCAGCTTGGGTGTCGACAGCTCTGGGGCCAACGTCCTGACTTTC
-	15	-	TRBV5-1	TRBJ2-5	CASSPQRGTRETQYF	TGCGCCAGCAGCCCCCAGCGAGGTACCCGGGAGACCCAGTACTTC
-	13	few	TRBV5-4	TRBJ1-2	CASSLEQAYGYTF	TGTGCCAGCAGCTTGGAACAGGCCTATGGCTACACCTTC
-	18	-	TRBV7-2	TRBJ2-6	CASRLPFVHSSGANVLTF	TGTGCCAGCAGGCTCCCCTTTGTCCACAGCTCTGGGGCCAACGTCCTGACTTTC
TRBD2	15	many	TRBV7-2	TRBJ2-1	CASALSGVMYNEQFF	TGTGCCAGCGCCCTCAGCGGGGTGATGTACAATGAGCAGTTCTTC
-	15	many	TRBV10-3	TRBJ2-2	CAITEGGSNTGELFF	TGTGCCATCACCGAGGGTGGATCGAACACCGGGGAGCTGTTTTTT
TRBD2	15	few	TRBV9	TRBJ2-1	CASSVLGGGYNEQFF	TGTGCCAGCAGCGTTCTCGGGGGGGGTTACAATGAGCAGTTCTTC
TRBD2	19	-	TRBV5-1	TRBJ2-2	CASSLWQLAGATNTGELFF	TGCGCCAGCAGCTTGTGGCAACTAGCGGGGGCCACGAACACCGGGGAGCTGTTTTTT
TRBD2	18	few	TRBV7-6	TRBJ2-6	CASSPRRGGTSGANVLTF	TGTGCCAGCAGCCCCAGGCGGGGGGGCACCTCTGGGGCCAACGTCCTGACTTTC
-	14	-	TRBV23-1	TRBJ2-7	CASSQSEGGYEQYF	TGCGCCAGCAGTCAATCGGAGGGCGGCTACGAGCAGTACTTC
TRBD1	15	many	TRBV5-4	TRBJ2-5	CASSTYRGRGETQYF	TGTGCCAGCAGCACCTACAGGGGGCGCGGAGAGACCCAGTACTTC
-	16	-	TRBV7-9	TRBJ1-2	CASSLARNQANYGYTF	TGTGCCAGCAGCTTAGCGCGGAATCAAGCCAACTATGGCTACACCTTC
TRBD2	16	few	TRBV5-4	TRBJ2-1	CASSFTSGGSYNEQFF	TGTGCCAGCAGCTTTACTAGCGGGGGGTCCTACAATGAGCAGTTCTTC
-	14	-	TRBV7-2	TRBJ1-6	CASSSRDTYSPLHF	TGTGCCAGCAGCTCACGGGACACCTATTCACCCCTCCACTTT
TRBD2	17	-	TRBV7-2	TRBJ2-5	CASSQGLAGGLRETQYF	TGTGCCAGCAGCCAAGGACTAGCGGGGGGCCTGCGGGAGACCCAGTACTTC
-	15	few	TRBV6-5	TRBJ1-2	CASSSPSAGLYGYTF	TGTGCCAGCAGTTCCCCCTCGGCGGGCCTTTATGGCTACACCTTC
-	12	-	TRBV6-5	TRBJ2-1	CASSLLSGNQFF	TGTGCCAGCAGTTTACTATCGGGGAACCAGTTCTTC
-	13	few	TRBV7-9	TRBJ2-5	CASSLGRGKTQYF	TGTGCCAGCAGCTTAGGGAGGGGAAAGACCCAGTACTTC
-	17	-	TRBV15	TRBJ1-3	CATSRDLPAVSGNTIYF	TGTGCCACCAGCAGAGATTTGCCTGCGGTCTCTGGAAACACCATATATTTT
-	11	-	TRBV18	TRBJ2-7	CASSSPYEQYF	TGTGCCAGCTCAAGCCCCTACGAGCAGTACTTC
-	16	-	TRBV13	TRBJ2-3	CASSWPLRGGADTQYF	TGTGCCAGCAGCTGGCCCCTCAGGGGAGGGGCAGATACGCAGTATTTT
-	13	few	TRBV7-2	TRBJ1-3	CASSAVPGNTIYF	TGTGCCAGCAGCGCAGTACCCGGAAACACCATATATTTT
TRBD1	13	-	TRBV7-8	TRBJ1-1	CASSFTGGTEAFF	TGTGCCAGCAGTTTCACAGGGGGCACTGAAGCTTTCTTT
-	15	few	TRBV4-3	TRBJ2-3	CASSQEARGTDTQYF	TGCGCCAGCAGCCAAGAGGCCAGGGGCACAGATACGCAGTATTTT
-	16	few	TRBV18	TRBJ2-5	CASSPRGSQGGETQYF	TGTGCCAGCTCACCACGAGGAAGCCAGGGTGGGGAGACCCAGTACTTC